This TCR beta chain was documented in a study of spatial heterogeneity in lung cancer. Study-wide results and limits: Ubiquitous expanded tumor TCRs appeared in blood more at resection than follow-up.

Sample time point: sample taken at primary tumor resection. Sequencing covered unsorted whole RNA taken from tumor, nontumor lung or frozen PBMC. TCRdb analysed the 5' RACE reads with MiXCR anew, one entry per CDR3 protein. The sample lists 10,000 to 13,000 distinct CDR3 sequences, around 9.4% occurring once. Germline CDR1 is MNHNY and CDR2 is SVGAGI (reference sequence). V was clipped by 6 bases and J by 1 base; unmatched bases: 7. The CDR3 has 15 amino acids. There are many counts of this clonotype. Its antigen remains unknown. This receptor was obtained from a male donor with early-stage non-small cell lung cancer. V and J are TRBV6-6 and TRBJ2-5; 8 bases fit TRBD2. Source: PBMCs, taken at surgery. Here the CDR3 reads CASRGGGFIQETQYF. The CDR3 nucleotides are TGTGCCAGCAGAGGCGGGGGGTTCATCCAAGAGACCCAGTACTTC.